This entry concerns a single T cell receptor beta chain. As originally analysed: Counts of nucleated cells, estimated from reference gene primer amplification, were obtained. Profiling relied on immunoSEQ multiplex PCR, and the TCRdb table lists in-frame clones only, not all of them. V and J calls and clone size are as listed in that table; D and trimming were resolved from the DNA. The sample lists 290,000 or so clones, roughly 86% occurring once. These data originate in a study of blood T cell repertoires in COVID-19. In the study overall: The study drew acute and convalescent COVID-19 samples from the United States, Italy and Spain. Sample material is recorded as cDNA or gDNA derived from T cells, B-cell-depleted T cells, or PBMCs.

The CDR3 is 16 amino acids. In germline, CDR1 is MRHNA, CDR2 SNTAGT. The germline V and J ends were trimmed by 6 bases and 3 bases, with 17 bases remaining between them. The chain couples TRBV6-4 to TRBJ2-2; D may be TRBD2 (7 bases). Sequencing input: peripheral blood. The sequence was obtained from a man aged 65 to 85 with acute or convalescent COVID-19. The CDR3 loop is CASSPRGGLDTGELFF. The CDR3 DNA follows: TGTGCCAGCAGCCCCAGGGGAGGACTAGACACCGGGGAGCTGTTTTTT.